This TCR beta chain stems from a study of blood T cell repertoires in COVID-19. Study-level information: Acute-phase and convalescent COVID-19 samples originated in the United States, Italy and Spain. T cells, B-cell-depleted T cells, or PBMCs provided the cDNA or gDNA that served as material.

Authors' analysis steps: Estimation of nucleated cell counts relied on the amplification of reference gene primers. Measured with immunoSEQ multiplex PCR; TCRdb has only the in-frame clones, and not every one. V and J calls and clone size are copied from that table; D and trimming were computed from the DNA. The sample yields around 72,000 clones, more than 80% seen once. The V gene end was trimmed by 6 bases and the J gene end by 5 bases; junction bases not matched to a gene: 9. The germline V gene encodes CDR1 LNHDA and CDR2 SQIVND (reference sequence). CDR3 length equals 17 residues. Sequencing was carried out using peripheral blood. The rearrangement joins TRBV19 to TRBJ2-2, with 13 bases fitting TRBD2. The sequence was obtained from a woman in her 70s with acute or convalescent COVID-19. As DNA, the CDR3 is TGTGCCAGTAGGACTACTAGCGGGAGGGCCCGGACCGGGGAGCTGTTTTTT. This encodes CASRTTSGRARTGELFF.